The TCR beta chain under discussion was sequenced for a study of blood T cell repertoires in COVID-19. Background on the study: Samples came from the United States, Italy and Spain, spanning acute and convalescent COVID-19. T cells, B-cell-depleted T cells, or PBMCs provided the cDNA or gDNA that served as material.

Trimming took 3 bases from V and 4 from J, leaving 3 bases between them. The CDR3 length is 11 residues. Germline V gene sequence: CDR1 SEHNR, CDR2 FQNEAQ (reference sequence). In the original workflow: Reference gene primers were amplified, and this amplification served to estimate nucleated cell counts. The method was immunoSEQ multiplex PCR; TCRdb's version includes in-frame clones alone and lacks a portion of them. V and J calls and clone size follow that table, whereas D and trimming were derived from the DNA. Among approximately 130,000 clones listed, about four fifths were seen once. The rearrangement uses TRBV7-9 and TRBJ2-5, with unresolved D. The clonotype originates from a man aged 80 or over with acute or convalescent COVID-19. The sample was peripheral blood. The CDR3 protein is CASSLAETQYF. Written as DNA, the CDR3 is TGTGCCAGCAGCTTGGCAGAGACCCAGTACTTC. Full variable domain (remainder filled in from reference TRBV7-9 and TRBJ2-5): DTGVSQNPRHKITKRGQNVTFRCDPISEHNRLYWYRQTLGQGPEFLTYFQNEAQLEKSRLLSDRFSAERPKGSFSTLEIQRTEQGDSAMYLCASSLAETQYFGPGTRLLVL.